The clone carrying this T cell receptor (beta chain) was counted between two and nine times. The antigen is undetermined. The sample comes from a study of T cell repertoires in cytomegalovirus infection. V dropped 6 bases and J dropped 4 bases, with 21 bases sitting between them. The CDR3 runs to 16 residues. Germline loops: CDR1 MNHEY, CDR2 SVGAGI. TCRdb reprocessed the reads via MiXCR and lists one record per CDR3 protein. The data show about 830,000 distinct CDR3 sequences, 32% seen once. General observations from the study: Across the ex vivo response, the dominant clonotypes were HLA-C-restricted CMV-specific TCR beta clonotypes.

This sequence originates from a human donor in good health (CMV status not recorded). Some clones in this sample may be carry-over from other donors' samples. The V gene is TRBV6-5, the J gene TRBJ1-1; no clear D gene. Sequencing was performed on cultured CD8+ T cells from PBMCs, taken from culture after CMV antigen stimulation. CDR3 in amino acids: CASSAPWREGSTEAFF. CDR3 DNA: TGTGCCAGCAGCGCCCCGTGGCGGGAGGGCAGCACTGAAGCTTTCTTT.